This entry features one T cell receptor (beta chain) sequence. The sample belongs to a study of blood T cell repertoires in COVID-19. As for the study in general: There were acute and convalescent COVID-19 samples, and they came from the United States, Italy and Spain. Sample material is recorded as cDNA or gDNA derived from T cells, B-cell-depleted T cells, or PBMCs.

The V and J ends lost 3 bases and 0 bases respectively, with 9 bases between them. This CDR3 has 15 amino acids. Germline V gene lookup returns CDR1 SGHTA and CDR2 FQGTGA. In the original analysis: Reference gene primers were amplified, and this amplification served to estimate nucleated cell counts. Measured with immunoSEQ multiplex PCR; TCRdb has only the in-frame clones, and not every one. That table furnishes V, J and clone size, whereas the DNA furnished D and trimming. The table records approximately 150,000 clones, 87% of them present only once. Sample: peripheral blood. The receptor comes from a human donor in a cohort sampled during active COVID-19. The chain is built from TRBV7-3 and TRBJ2-1; perhaps TRBD2 as D (6 bases). CDR3 amino acids: CASSFTGGSYNEQFF. The DNA of the CDR3 is TGTGCCAGCAGCTTTACCGGGGGCTCCTACAATGAGCAGTTCTTC. Full variable domain (rest looked up from reference TRBV7-3 and TRBJ2-1): GAGVSQTPSNKVTEKGKYVELRCDPISGHTALYWYRQSLGQGPEFLIYFQGTGAADDSGLPNDRFFAVRPEGSVSTLKIQRTERGDSAVYLCASSFTGGSYNEQFFGPGTRLTVL.